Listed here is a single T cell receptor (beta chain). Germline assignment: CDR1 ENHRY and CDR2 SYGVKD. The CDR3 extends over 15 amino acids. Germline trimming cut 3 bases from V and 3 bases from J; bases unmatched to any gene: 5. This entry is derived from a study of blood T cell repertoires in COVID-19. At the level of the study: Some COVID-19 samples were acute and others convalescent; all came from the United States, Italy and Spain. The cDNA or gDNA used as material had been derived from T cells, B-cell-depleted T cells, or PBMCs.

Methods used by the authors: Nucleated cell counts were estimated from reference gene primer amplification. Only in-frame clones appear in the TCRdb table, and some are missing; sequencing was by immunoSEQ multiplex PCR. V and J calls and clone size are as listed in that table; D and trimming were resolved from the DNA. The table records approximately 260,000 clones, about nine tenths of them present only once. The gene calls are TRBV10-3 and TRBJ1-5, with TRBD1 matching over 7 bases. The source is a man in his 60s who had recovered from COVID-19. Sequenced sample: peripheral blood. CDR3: CAISEQGKTNQPQHF. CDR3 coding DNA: TGTGCCATCAGTGAACAGGGGAAGACCAATCAGCCCCAGCATTTT.